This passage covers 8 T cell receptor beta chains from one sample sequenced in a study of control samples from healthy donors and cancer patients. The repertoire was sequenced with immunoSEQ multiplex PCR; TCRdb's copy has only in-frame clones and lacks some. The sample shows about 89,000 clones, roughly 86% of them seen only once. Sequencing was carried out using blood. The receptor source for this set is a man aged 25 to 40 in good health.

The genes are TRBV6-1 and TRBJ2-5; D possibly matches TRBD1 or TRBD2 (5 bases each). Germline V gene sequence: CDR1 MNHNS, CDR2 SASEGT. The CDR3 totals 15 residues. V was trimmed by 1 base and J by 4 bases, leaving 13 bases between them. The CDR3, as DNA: TGTGCCAGCAGTGAAGGGGGGTCCACGGGAGAGACCCAGTACTTC. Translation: CASSEGGSTGETQYF.

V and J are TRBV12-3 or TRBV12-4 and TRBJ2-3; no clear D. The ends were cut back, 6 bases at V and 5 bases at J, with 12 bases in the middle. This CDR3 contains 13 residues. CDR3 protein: CASSSIDGDTQYF. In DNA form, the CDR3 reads TGTGCCAGCAGCTCAATCGACGGAGATACGCAGTATTTT.

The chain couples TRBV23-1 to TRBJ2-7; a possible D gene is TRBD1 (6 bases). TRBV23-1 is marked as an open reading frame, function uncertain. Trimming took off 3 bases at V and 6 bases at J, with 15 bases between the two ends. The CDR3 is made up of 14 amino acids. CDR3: CASSQEPGHSEQYF. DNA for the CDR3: TGCGCCAGCAGTCAGGAACCGGGACATTCCGAGCAGTACTTC.

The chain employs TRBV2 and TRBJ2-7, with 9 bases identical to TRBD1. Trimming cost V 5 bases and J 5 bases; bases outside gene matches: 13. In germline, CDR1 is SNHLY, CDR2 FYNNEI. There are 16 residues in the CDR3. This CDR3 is CASSLDPGQGGHEQYV. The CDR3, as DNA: TGTGCCAGCAGTCTCGACCCGGGACAGGGAGGCCACGAGCAGTACGTC.

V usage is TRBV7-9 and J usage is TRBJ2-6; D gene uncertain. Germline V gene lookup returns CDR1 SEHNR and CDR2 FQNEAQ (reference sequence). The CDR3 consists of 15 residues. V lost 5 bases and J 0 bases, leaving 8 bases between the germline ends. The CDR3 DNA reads TGTGCCAGCAGCCGCAGATTCTCTGGGGCCAACGTCCTGACTTTC. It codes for CASSRRFSGANVLTF.

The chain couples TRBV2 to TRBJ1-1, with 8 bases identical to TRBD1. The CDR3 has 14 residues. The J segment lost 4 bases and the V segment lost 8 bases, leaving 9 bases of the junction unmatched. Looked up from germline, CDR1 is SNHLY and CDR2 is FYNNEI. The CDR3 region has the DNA TGTGCCAGCGTCCGGGACAGGTGGGTCACTGAAGCTTTCTTT. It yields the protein CASVRDRWVTEAFF.

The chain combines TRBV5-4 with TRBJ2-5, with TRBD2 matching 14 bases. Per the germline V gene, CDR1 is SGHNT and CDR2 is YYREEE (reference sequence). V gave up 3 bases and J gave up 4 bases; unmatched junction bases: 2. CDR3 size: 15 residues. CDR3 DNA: TGTGCCAGCAGCTCGACTAGCGGGGGGGCAGAGACCCAGTACTTC. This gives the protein CASSSTSGGAETQYF. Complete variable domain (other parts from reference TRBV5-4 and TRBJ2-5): ETGVTQSPTHLIKTRGQQVTLRCSSQSGHNTVSWYQQALGQGPQFIFQYYREEENGRGNFPPRFSGLQFPNYSSELNVNALELDDSALYLCASSSTSGGAETQYFGPGTRLLVL.

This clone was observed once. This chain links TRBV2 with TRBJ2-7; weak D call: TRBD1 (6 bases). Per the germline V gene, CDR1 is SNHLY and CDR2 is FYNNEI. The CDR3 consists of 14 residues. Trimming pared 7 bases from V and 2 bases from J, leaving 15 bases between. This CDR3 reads CASTSEGVAYEQYF. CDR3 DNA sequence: TGTGCCAGCACCTCAGAGGGGGTAGCCTACGAGCAGTACTTC.